This TCR beta chain was recorded in a study of early T cells in non-severe SARS-CoV-2 infection. The wider study: The authors sequenced bulk RNA from unsorted whole blood, leaving chains unpaired. Findings and caveats of the study: VDJdb matching skewed toward anti-spike CD8 responses, missing private and CD4 specificities.

Individual cDNA molecules were tagged with unique molecular identifiers, the study reported. TCRdb recomputed calls from the 5' RACE reads with MiXCR, one row per CDR3 protein. This table holds 57,000 or so distinct CDR3 sequences, roughly 5.5% found once. Germline V gene sequence: CDR1 LGHNT, CDR2 FRNRAP. This CDR3 comprises 12 residues. V was pared by 5 bases and J by 7 bases, with 8 bases between. The table lists this clonotype with a few counts. Its cognate antigen is unknown. V gene TRBV12-5 combines with J gene TRBJ1-4; the D is unclear. The sample consisted of whole blood. This clonotype originated in an adult who was a healthcare worker with PCR-confirmed SARS-CoV-2 infection or an uninfected control (not recorded which). The CDR3 protein is CASGLILEKLFF. DNA of the CDR3: TGTGCTAGTGGTCTCATACTTGAAAAACTGTTTTTT.